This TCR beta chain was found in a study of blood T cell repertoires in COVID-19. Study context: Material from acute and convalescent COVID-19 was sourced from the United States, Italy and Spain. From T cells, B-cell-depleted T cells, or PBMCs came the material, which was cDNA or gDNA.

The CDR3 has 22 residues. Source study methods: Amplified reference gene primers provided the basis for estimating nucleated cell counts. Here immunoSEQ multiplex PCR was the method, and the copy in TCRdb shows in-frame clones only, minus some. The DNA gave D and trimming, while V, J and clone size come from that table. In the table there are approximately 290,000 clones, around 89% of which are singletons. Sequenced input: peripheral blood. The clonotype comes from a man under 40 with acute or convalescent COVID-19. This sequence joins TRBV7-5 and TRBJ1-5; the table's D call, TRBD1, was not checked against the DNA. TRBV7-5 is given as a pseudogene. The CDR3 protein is CARSLPPIYLTGVNNFNQPQHF. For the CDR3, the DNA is TGTGCCAGAAGCTTACCCCCAATTTACCTTACAGGGGTCAATAACTTCAATCAGCCCCAGCATTTT.